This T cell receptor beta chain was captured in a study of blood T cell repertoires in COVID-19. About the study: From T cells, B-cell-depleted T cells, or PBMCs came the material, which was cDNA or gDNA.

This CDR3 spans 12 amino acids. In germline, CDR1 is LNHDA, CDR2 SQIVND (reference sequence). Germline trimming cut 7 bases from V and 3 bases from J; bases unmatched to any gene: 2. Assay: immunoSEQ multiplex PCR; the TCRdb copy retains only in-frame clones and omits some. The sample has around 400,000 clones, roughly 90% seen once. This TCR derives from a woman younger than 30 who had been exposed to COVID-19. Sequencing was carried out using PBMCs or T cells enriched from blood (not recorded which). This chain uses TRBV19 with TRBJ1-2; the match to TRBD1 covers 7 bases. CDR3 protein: CASNDRDYGYTF. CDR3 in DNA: TGTGCCAGTAATGACAGGGACTATGGCTACACCTTC. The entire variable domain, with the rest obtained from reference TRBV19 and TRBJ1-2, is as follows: DGGITQSPKYLFRKEGQNVTLSCEQNLNHDAMYWYRQDPGQGLRLIYYSQIVNDFQKGDIAEGYSVSREKKESFPLTVTSAQKNPTAFYLCASNDRDYGYTFGSGTRLTVV.